The 12 T cell receptor beta chains in this list originate from one sample, sequenced in a study of molecular identifiers for immune sequencing clone quantification. TCRdb reprocessed the PCR reads via MiXCR and lists one record per CDR3 protein. This table has roughly 630,000 distinct CDR3 sequences, 25% appearing once. The sequenced sample was naive CD8+ T cells from blood, with Jurkat cell RNA spiked in. Subset of the sample: FACS-sorted CD8+CD4-CCR7+CD45RA+ naive T cells. Receptors originate from a human donor in good health. Some libraries in this study had Jurkat cell RNA spiked in.

This clonotype was seen only a few times. The CDR3 DNA sequence: TGTGCCAGCAGCCCCGGGCCGGGACTAGCGGGACCTGCGATGGATACGCAGTATTTT. Amino acid sequence: CASSPGPGLAGPAMDTQYF. The chain couples TRBV7-3 to TRBJ2-3; 13 nucleotides align to TRBD2. CDR1 SGHTA and CDR2 FQGTGA come from the germline V gene. The CDR3 loop spans 19 amino acids. Trimming cost V 5 bases and J 6 bases; bases outside gene matches: 17.

This clonotype was detected only a few times. The gene calls are TRBV28 and TRBJ2-3; TRBD2 aligns across 11 bases. Unmatched junction bases numbered 8, after V lost 5 bases and J lost 4 bases. This CDR3 has 16 amino acids. Germline V gene lookup returns CDR1 MDHEN and CDR2 SYDVKM. CDR3 loop: CASSITSGGVADTQYF. CDR3 bases: TGTGCCAGCAGTATTACTAGCGGGGGAGTCGCAGATACGCAGTATTTT. Together with reference TRBV28 and TRBJ2-3, the CDR3 gives the full variable domain: DVKVTQSSRYLVKRTGEKVFLECVQDMDHENMFWYRQDPGLGLRLIYFSYDVKMKEKGDIPEGYSVSREKKERFSLILESASTNQTSMYLCASSITSGGVADTQYFGPGTRLTVL.

A few counts support this clonotype. V gene TRBV29-1 combines with J gene TRBJ2-7; 11 nucleotides agree with TRBD2. In germline, CDR1 is SQVTM, CDR2 ANQGSEA. The CDR3 consists of 13 residues. CDR3 sequence reads: CSAVGLAEYEQYF. The CDR3 DNA is TGCAGTGCTGTGGGACTAGCGGAATACGAGCAGTACTTC.

J is TRBJ2-7 and V is TRBV6-1; perhaps TRBD1 as D (5 bases). Germline CDR1 MNHNS, CDR2 SASEGT. The CDR3 runs to 16 residues. Trimming left V 3 bases short and J 5 bases short, with 20 bases between. In DNA form, the CDR3 reads TGTGCCAGCAGTGAGCCTCCCCAACAGGCTTCCAACGAGCAGTACTTC. This codes for CASSEPPQQASNEQYF.

In this sample, this clonotype turned up a few times. V gene TRBV4-3 combines with J gene TRBJ2-2; D may be TRBD1 (6 bases). CDR1 is LGHNA, CDR2 YSLEER, per germline. V lost 0 bases and J 8 bases, leaving 19 bases between the germline ends. The CDR3 runs to 17 residues. In DNA, the CDR3 is TGCGCCAGCAGCCAAGATCCAAACCTTAATAGGGGGGGGGAGCTGTTTTTT. Translated, it gives CASSQDPNLNRGGELFF.

As concerns this clonotype: The germline gene is not matched at one end of the junction; a read error may be the cause. This sequence joins TRBV3-1 and TRBJ2-5, with D possibly being TRBD2 (6 bases). This CDR3 region has 17 residues. CDR1 and CDR2 (germline): LGHDT, YNNKEL (reference sequence). The chain's CDR3 is CASGQGVSGNAQETQYF. CDR3 DNA: TGTGCCAGCGGCCAAGGGGTTAGCGGCAACGCACAAGAGACCCAGTACTTC.

For this clonotype: A junction boundary mismatches the germline segment, possibly from a read error. The chain carries TRBV28 and TRBJ1-1; D not certain. This CDR3 is built from 13 residues. CDR1 is MDHEN, CDR2 SYDVKM, per germline. CDR3 loop: CASSLRGQIEALF. The CDR3 DNA follows: TGTGCCAGTAGTTTACGAGGGCAGATCGAGGCTCTCTTT.

Note on this clonotype: A much larger clone is a single base away; this may be a read error. The rearrangement joins TRBV14 to TRBJ1-4, with D perhaps matching TRBD1 (6 bases). CDR1 and CDR2 (germline): SGHDN, FVKESK. The V gene lost 8 bases and the J gene lost 7 bases, with 14 bases spanning the gap. This CDR3 is built from 13 residues. CDR3 region: CASAYRDTEKLFF. The CDR3 DNA reads as TGTGCCAGCGCTTACAGGGATACTGAAAAACTGTTTTTT.

This clonotype was recorded at least ten times. The chain employs TRBV5-1 and TRBJ1-3; 7 bases match TRBD1. The V and J ends lost 0 bases and 3 bases, in that order; junction bases with no gene match: 3. The CDR3 is 15 residues long. Germline-derived CDR1 and CDR2 are SGHRS and YFSETQ. The CDR3 DNA follows: TGCGCCAGCAGCTTGGCCTGGGACAGTGGAAACACCATATATTTT. Its protein product is CASSLAWDSGNTIYF.

The chain is built from TRBV19 and TRBJ1-1; the D is unclear. Germline V gene sequence: CDR1 LNHDA, CDR2 SQIVND (reference sequence). The CDR3 is 13 residues long. With 6 bases removed from V and 0 bases from J, the gap between germline ends came to 8 bases. In DNA, the CDR3 is TGTGCCAGTAGCGGGCAACTGAACACTGAAGCTTTCTTT. Translating gives CASSGQLNTEAFF.

This clonotype was found many times. V usage is TRBV27 and J usage is TRBJ1-5; 7 bases are a match to TRBD1. The V segment lost 3 bases and the J segment 1 base; nucleotides outside the gene matches: 3. This CDR3 comprises 15 residues. In germline, CDR1 is MNHEY, CDR2 SMNVEV (reference sequence). The CDR3 loop reads CASSFSGQSNQPQHF. CDR3 DNA: TGTGCCAGCAGTTTTTCGGGACAGAGCAATCAGCCCCAGCATTTT.

Remarks on this clonotype: This clone may be a read error of a much larger clone one base away. V and J are TRBV19 and TRBJ1-5; 9 bases align to TRBD1. The CDR3 runs 13 residues. CDR1 is LNHDA and CDR2 is SQIVND in the germline V gene (reference sequence). As DNA, the CDR3 is TGTGCCAGTGGGACAGGGACGGATCAGCCCCAGCGTTTT. It is translated as CASGTGTDQPQRF.